Below, 25 T cell receptor beta chains from the same sample are listed, as sequenced in a study of CD8+ T cells in alopecia areata. Reverse transcription of extracted RNA yielded cDNA, which provided the sequencing template. TCRdb's table, derived via immunoSEQ multiplex PCR, lists solely in-frame clones and lacks some. The sample records about 140,000 clones, 40% to 65% being singletons. The input for sequencing was CD4+ T cells sorted from blood, taken at week 0. The receptors were gathered from a human donor with alopecia areata.

The chain is built from TRBV7-3 and TRBJ2-3; D is tentatively TRBD1 or TRBD2 (6 bases each). Trimming cost V 3 bases and J 0 bases, with 19 bases left between them. The germline CDR1 and CDR2 sequences are SGHTA and FQGTGA. The CDR3 consists of 18 residues. CDR3 sequence (DNA): TGTGCCAGCAGCTTCAAAACCGGGGGCATAGGTAGCACAGATACGCAGTATTTT. Translating it yields CASSFKTGGIGSTDTQYF.

This clone was observed a handful of times. The J gene is TRBJ2-1, the V gene TRBV5-1; D is ambiguous. V was shortened by 0 bases and J by 5 bases, with 6 bases between the two germline ends. Germline V CDR1 and CDR2: SGHRS, YFSETQ. This CDR3 comprises 13 residues. As DNA, the CDR3 is TGCGCCAGCAGCTTGGCGGCAGACAATGAGCAGTTCTTC. This gives the protein CASSLAADNEQFF.

This clone was seen a few times. The same CDR3 also results from other DNA sequences found in this sample. The rearrangement links TRBV7-2 to TRBJ2-5; D gene unclear. Trimming took off 2 bases at V and 2 bases at J, with 3 bases between the two ends. The V gene's germline CDR1 is SGHTA and CDR2 FQGNSA. The CDR3 totals 12 residues. CDR3 loop: CASSLNQETQYF. In DNA, the CDR3 is TGTGCCAGCAGCTTAAATCAAGAGACCCAGTACTTC.

This clone was counted only a few times. The chain is built from TRBV5-6 and TRBJ1-1, with D unclear. CDR1 and CDR2 from the germline V gene are SGHDT and YYEEEE. V was cut by 0 bases and J by 5 bases, with 11 bases left in between. This CDR3 comprises 14 residues. The CDR3 protein is CASSLAWVRTEAFF. In nucleotides, the CDR3 is TGTGCCAGCAGCTTGGCTTGGGTTAGGACTGAAGCTTTCTTT. Combining the CDR3 with reference TRBV5-6 and TRBJ1-1 gives the whole variable domain DAGVTQSPTHLIKTRGQQVTLRCSPKSGHDTVSWYQQALGQGPQFIFQYYEEEERQRGNFPDRFSGHQFPNYSSELNVNALLLGDSALYLCASSLAWVRTEAFFGQGTRLTVV.

V and J are TRBV15 and TRBJ1-5; D is uncertain. Trimming left V 0 bases short and J 0 bases short, with 3 bases between. Germline V gene sequence: CDR1 LNHNV, CDR2 YYDKDF (reference sequence). The CDR3 loop spans 14 amino acids. The DNA of the CDR3 is TGTGCCACCAGCAGAGAATATAGCAATCAGCCCCAGCATTTT. Its protein is CATSREYSNQPQHF.

The V call is TRBV4-2, the J call TRBJ1-2; D unclear. This CDR3 has 15 amino acids. The V gene lost 3 bases and the J gene lost 5 bases, with 16 bases spanning the gap. Germline CDR1 reads LGHNA; CDR2 reads YNFKEQ. The CDR3 here is CASSQAPVDLYGYTF. In DNA, the CDR3 is TGTGCCAGCAGCCAGGCTCCAGTGGACTTGTATGGCTACACCTTC.

The rearrangement links TRBV6-5 to TRBJ2-4; 8 nucleotides align to TRBD1. This CDR3 is 14 amino acids long. The J segment lost 9 bases and the V segment lost 2 bases, leaving 6 bases of the junction unmatched. CDR1 and CDR2 from the germline V gene are MNHEY and SVGAGI. The CDR3 nucleotides are TGTGCCAGCAGTTACGGTCAGGGGGCGGGCATTCAGTACTTC. As protein: CASSYGQGAGIQYF.

CDR3 DNA: TGTGCCACCAGCAGAGGGGAAGACACACCAAATGAAAAACTGTTTTTT. Its translation is CATSRGEDTPNEKLFF. The J gene is TRBJ1-4, the V gene TRBV15; D is undetermined. V lost 1 base and J 5 bases, leaving 14 bases between the germline ends. The CDR3 extends over 16 amino acids. Germline CDR1 LNHNV, CDR2 YYDKDF (reference sequence).

J is TRBJ2-1 and V is TRBV5-6; 7 bases match TRBD2. The CDR3 loop spans 14 amino acids. From germline, CDR1 is SGHDT and CDR2 YYEEEE. The junction had 10 bases not matched to a gene; V was cut back by 6 bases and J by 7 bases. The CDR3 reads CASTQAGRENEQFF. The CDR3 DNA reads TGTGCCAGCACCCAAGCGGGGCGGGAGAATGAGCAGTTCTTC.

This clone was recorded a few times. V gene TRBV7-9 combines with J gene TRBJ2-5, with 12 positions matching TRBD2. The CDR3 has 15 amino acids. Per the germline V gene, CDR1 is SEHNR and CDR2 is FQNEAQ (reference sequence). The ends lost 1 base at V and 4 bases at J; junction bases unmatched: 1. The CDR3 reads CASSLGLAGVETQYF. The CDR3 DNA follows: TGTGCCAGCAGCTTAGGACTAGCGGGAGTAGAGACCCAGTACTTC.

This chain links TRBV29-1 with TRBJ2-5; D ambiguous. The end of the DNA is better explained by TRBJ2-7, so the J call may be wrong. CDR1 and CDR2 (germline): SQVTM, ANQGSEA. The CDR3 consists of 16 residues. CDR3 nucleotide sequence: TGCAGCGTTGAAGGGACCGGGCCCCTCGGAAATAGCGAGCAGTACTTC. It encodes CSVEGTGPLGNSEQYF.

CDR3 DNA sequence: TGTGCCAGCAGTGGGCACCTCATGAACACTGAAGCTTTCTTT. It is translated as CASSGHLMNTEAFF. This chain connects TRBV2 to TRBJ1-1; D uncertain. The CDR3 sequence is 14 residues long. The V and J ends lost 4 bases and 0 bases respectively, with 9 bases between them. Germline-derived CDR1 and CDR2 are SNHLY and FYNNEI.

This clone is a singleton in its sample. This chain connects TRBV5-1 to TRBJ2-5, with D possibly matching TRBD1 (6 bases). Germline values: CDR1 SGHRS, CDR2 YFSETQ. With 3 bases removed from V and 5 bases from J, the gap between germline ends came to 17 bases. This CDR3 is built from 15 residues. This chain's CDR3 is CASSSGTSEGETQYF. In DNA, the CDR3 is TGCGCCAGCAGCTCAGGGACATCTGAGGGCGAGACCCAGTACTTC.

This chain connects TRBV5-1 to TRBJ2-5; no definite D call. Trimming left V 3 bases short and J 6 bases short, with 12 bases between. There are 13 residues in the CDR3. The germline V gene encodes CDR1 SGHRS and CDR2 YFSETQ. CDR3 region: CASSYVVAKTQYF. DNA for the CDR3: TGCGCCAGCAGCTATGTTGTAGCTAAGACCCAGTACTTC. Variable domain in full (rest from reference TRBV5-1 and TRBJ2-5): KAGVTQTPRYLIKTRGQQVTLSCSPISGHRSVSWYQQTPGQGLQFLFEYFSETQRNKGNFPGRFSGRQFSNSRSEMNVSTLELGDSALYLCASSYVVAKTQYFGPGTRLLVL.

The V and J genes are TRBV10-3 and TRBJ2-2; 8 bases fit TRBD1. The CDR3 totals 14 residues. The J segment lost 5 bases and the V segment lost 8 bases, leaving 7 bases of the junction unmatched. CDR1 is ENHRY, CDR2 SYGVKD, per germline. The CDR3 nucleotides are TGTGCCATCCTGCGACAGGGGATAACCGGGGAGCTGTTTTTT. Translation: CAILRQGITGELFF.

The chain recombines TRBV5-1 with TRBJ1-1; D remains unclear. This CDR3 is built from 12 residues. Germline CDR1 is SGHRS and CDR2 is YFSETQ. V was pared by 5 bases and J by 1 base, with 6 bases between. The CDR3 DNA is TGCGCCAGCAGGAACACGAACACTGAAGCTTTCTTT. Translated: CASRNTNTEAFF.

The chain is built from TRBV29-1 and TRBJ1-1; 7 bases map to TRBD1. Trimming removed 7 bases from V and 2 bases from J; junction bases left unmatched: 7. CDR3 length: 13 amino acids. Per germline, CDR1 SQVTM and CDR2 ANQGSEA. The CDR3, as DNA: TGCAGCGGGTACAGGGGCCCTAACACTGAAGCTTTCTTT. Its protein is CSGYRGPNTEAFF.

This clone was seen only a few times. This chain links TRBV29-1 with TRBJ2-4, with unresolved D. V was pared by 4 bases and J by 0 bases, with 16 bases between. Germline assignment: CDR1 SQVTM and CDR2 ANQGSEA. This CDR3 is built from 16 residues. CDR3 nucleotides: TGCAGCGTTGTTTGGAGAAGGGTCCTAGCCAAAAACATTCAGTACTTC. Its protein is CSVVWRRVLAKNIQYF.

The gene calls are TRBV5-1 and TRBJ2-2; D remains unclear. Germline V CDR1 and CDR2: SGHRS, YFSETQ. This CDR3 contains 15 residues. V lost 0 bases, J lost 4 bases, and 10 bases lay in between. CDR3 loop: CASSLGFQGTGELFF. CDR3 coding DNA: TGCGCCAGCAGCTTGGGGTTCCAAGGCACCGGGGAGCTGTTTTTT.

The table lists this clone with a count of one. The chain recombines TRBV7-7 with TRBJ2-1, with D possibly being TRBD1 or TRBD2 (6 bases each). Germline V CDR1 and CDR2: SSHAT, FNYEAQ (reference sequence). The CDR3 has 15 residues. The V and J ends lost 6 bases and 4 bases respectively, with 16 bases between them. CDR3: CASSPPGGQYNEQFF. The DNA of the CDR3 is TGTGCCAGCAGTCCCCCCGGGGGCCAGTACAATGAGCAGTTCTTC. The full variable domain, with the rest looked up from reference TRBV7-7 and TRBJ2-1, is GAGVSQSPRYKVTKRGQDVTLRCDPISSHATLYWYQQALGQGPEFLTYFNYEAQPDKSGLPSDRFSAERPEGSISTLTIQRTEQRDSAMYRCASSPPGGQYNEQFFGPGTRLTVL.

The chain links TRBV7-2 to TRBJ2-1; D unresolved. Germline V CDR1 and CDR2: SGHTA, FQGNSA. The CDR3 totals 11 residues. Deletions cut 4 bases from V and 8 bases from J, with 6 bases between. The CDR3 here is CASSSSDEQFF. DNA for the CDR3: TGTGCCAGCAGCTCAAGCGATGAGCAGTTCTTC.

The chain employs TRBV11-2 and TRBJ2-2; no clear D. Trimming shortened V by 2 bases and J by 5 bases, and 12 bases separated the two germline ends. Germline loops: CDR1 SGHAT, CDR2 FQNNGV. CDR3 size: 15 residues. This CDR3 is CASSLKGLVTGELFF. The CDR3 nucleotides read TGTGCCAGCAGCTTAAAGGGTTTAGTGACCGGGGAGCTGTTTTTT.

V and J are TRBV7-2 and TRBJ2-2; D is ambiguous. This CDR3 is built from 13 residues. V was clipped by 5 bases and J by 1 base, with 5 bases between them. The germline V gene has CDR1 SGHTA and CDR2 FQGNSA. The CDR3 reads CASSARNTGELFF. The CDR3 DNA is TGTGCCAGCAGCGCGAGGAACACCGGGGAGCTGTTTTTT.

This clone showed up just a few times. CDR3 residues: CSVEERTGVKTEAFF. The CDR3 DNA follows: TGCAGCGTTGAAGAGAGGACAGGGGTAAAAACTGAAGCTTTCTTT. The V gene is TRBV29-1, the J gene TRBJ1-1; 9 positions agree with TRBD1. J gave up 5 bases and V 0 bases, and 7 bases lay outside the gene matches. The CDR3 runs 15 residues. Germline CDR1 reads SQVTM; CDR2 reads ANQGSEA.

The chain recombines TRBV6-5 with TRBJ2-4; D is unclear. V was shortened by 6 bases and J by 1 base, with 13 bases between the two germline ends. The CDR3 has 15 residues. Germline V gene data show CDR1 as MNHEY and CDR2 as SVGAGI. The DNA for the CDR3 is TGTGCCAGCAGATCTGAAGGTGGGGCCAAAAACATTCAGTACTTC. Its protein is CASRSEGGAKNIQYF.